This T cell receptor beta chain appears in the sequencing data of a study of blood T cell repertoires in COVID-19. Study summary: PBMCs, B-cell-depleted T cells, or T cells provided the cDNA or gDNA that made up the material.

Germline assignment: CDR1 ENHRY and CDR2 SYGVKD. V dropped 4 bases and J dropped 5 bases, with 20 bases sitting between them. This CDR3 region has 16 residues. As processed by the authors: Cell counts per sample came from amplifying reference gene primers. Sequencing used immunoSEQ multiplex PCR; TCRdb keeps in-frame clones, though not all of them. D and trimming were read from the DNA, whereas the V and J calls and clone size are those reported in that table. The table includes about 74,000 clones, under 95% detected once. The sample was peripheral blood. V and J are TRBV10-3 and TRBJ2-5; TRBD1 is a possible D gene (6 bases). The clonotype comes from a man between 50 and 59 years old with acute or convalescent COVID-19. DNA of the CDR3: TGTGCCATCAGTGGTGGGACAACCCGAACGGGGGAGACCCAGTACTTC. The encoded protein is CAISGGTTRTGETQYF.